These 32 T cell receptor beta chains came from one sample sequenced in a study of blood T cell repertoires in COVID-19. Some clones are missing from TCRdb's copy, which holds only in-frame ones; the method was immunoSEQ multiplex PCR. This repertoire shows under 350,000 clones, roughly nine tenths found once; its top ten account for 2% to 2.5%. Sequencing was carried out using peripheral blood. These receptors all stem from a man aged 45 to 65 with acute or convalescent COVID-19.

The chain combines TRBV11-2 with TRBJ1-1; a possible D gene is TRBD1 (5 bases). Per germline, CDR1 SGHAT and CDR2 FQNNGV. CDR3 length: 11 amino acids. The V end was cut by 4 bases, the J end by 10 bases, with 10 bases between. The DNA of the CDR3 is TGTGCCAGCAGCTCCCCAGGGTTAGCTTTCTTT. This gives the protein CASSSPGLAFF.

The rearrangement links TRBV6-5 to TRBJ2-3; D perhaps matches TRBD2 (5 bases). Germline V gives CDR1 MNHEY, CDR2 SVGAGI. This CDR3 contains 14 residues. Trimming removed 7 bases at V and 4 bases at J, with 15 bases between. CDR3 DNA sequence: TGTGCCAGCAACCCCCCCGGGGTCCCAGATACGCAGTATTTT. Translating gives CASNPPGVPDTQYF.

This rearrangement joins TRBV5-4 to TRBJ2-3, with D uncertain. Germline CDR1 SGHNT, CDR2 YYREEE (reference sequence). The CDR3 has 11 residues. The V end was cut by 4 bases, the J end by 3 bases, with 3 bases between. The CDR3 protein is CASSQTDTQYF. As DNA, the CDR3 is TGTGCCAGCAGCCAAACAGATACGCAGTATTTT. Full variable domain (outside the CDR3, taken from reference TRBV5-4 and TRBJ2-3): ETGVTQSPTHLIKTRGQQVTLRCSSQSGHNTVSWYQQALGQGPQFIFQYYREEENGRGNFPPRFSGLQFPNYSSELNVNALELDDSALYLCASSQTDTQYFGPGTRLTVL.

This sequence joins TRBV4-1 and TRBJ1-1, with D possibly being TRBD1 (6 bases). V lost 1 base to trimming and J lost 1 base, with 10 bases between them. Germline values: CDR1 MGHRA, CDR2 YSYEKL. This CDR3 has 15 amino acids. The CDR3 loop reads CASSQGVRGNTEAFF. The CDR3 coding sequence is TGCGCCAGCAGCCAAGGGGTCAGGGGGAACACTGAAGCTTTCTTT.

This clone was counted once. This chain links TRBV5-1 with TRBJ2-2; 9 positions agree with TRBD2. Germline trimming cut 4 bases from V and 2 bases from J; bases unmatched to any gene: 6. This CDR3 has 16 residues. Germline V CDR1 and CDR2: SGHRS, YFSETQ. This CDR3 is CASSVASGANTGELFF. The DNA of the CDR3 is TGCGCCAGCAGCGTGGCTAGCGGGGCTAACACCGGGGAGCTGTTTTTT.

V and J are TRBV19 and TRBJ1-3; 8 positions agree with TRBD1. After removal of 5 bases from V and 4 bases from J, the junction contained 1 base not matched to a gene. CDR3 length: 13 residues. CDR1 is LNHDA and CDR2 is SQIVND in the germline V gene (reference sequence). CDR3 residues: CASSRDRGNTIYF. For the CDR3, the DNA is TGTGCCAGTAGTCGGGACAGGGGAAACACCATATATTTT.

CDR3 sequence: CASSLGGREHYGYTF. The CDR3 DNA reads as TGCGCCAGCAGCTTGGGGGGCAGGGAACACTATGGCTACACCTTC. The genes are TRBV5-1 and TRBJ1-2; D perhaps matches TRBD1 (5 bases). This CDR3 contains 15 residues. Germline V CDR1 and CDR2: SGHRS, YFSETQ. V lost 0 bases to trimming and J lost 3 bases, with 12 bases between them.

The J gene is TRBJ1-2, the V gene TRBV4-1; D gene ambiguous. Germline values: CDR1 MGHRA, CDR2 YSYEKL. This CDR3 has 16 amino acids. Trimming shortened V by 5 bases and J by 4 bases, and 20 bases separated the two germline ends. CDR3 amino acids: CASSGFRRETSYGYTF. The CDR3 bases are TGCGCCAGCAGCGGTTTTAGGCGGGAGACAAGCTATGGCTACACCTTC.

The CDR3, as DNA: TGTGCCAGCAGCTCAGGGGTCCCCTACGAGCAGTACTTC. Protein product: CASSSGVPYEQYF. The chain employs TRBV6-5 and TRBJ2-7, with D tentatively TRBD1 (6 bases). The CDR3 is 13 residues long. CDR1 and CDR2 (germline): MNHEY, SVGAGI. V was clipped by 6 bases and J by 2 bases, with 11 bases between them.

CDR3 bases: TGTGCCAGTAGTATTGAAGGACAGGGGGCTCTGAACACTGAAGCTTTCTTT. Translated, it gives CASSIEGQGALNTEAFF. The rearrangement links TRBV19 to TRBJ1-1; 11 bases line up with TRBD1. Germline values: CDR1 LNHDA, CDR2 SQIVND (reference sequence). CDR3 size: 17 residues. V lost 3 bases and J lost 0; bases outside the gene matches: 6.

The chain employs TRBV9 and TRBJ2-7, with 10 bases that match TRBD1. CDR1 SGDLS and CDR2 YYNGEE come from the germline V gene. The CDR3 length is 16 residues. The V gene end was trimmed by 6 bases and the J gene end by 2 bases; junction bases not matched to a gene: 11. The CDR3 here is CASTKTGTGATYEQYF. The DNA of the CDR3 is TGTGCCAGCACCAAAACCGGGACAGGGGCCACCTACGAGCAGTACTTC.

This clone was seen a few times. A read error may account for a junction end that differs from germline. The chain uses TRBV5-1 and TRBJ2-7; 7 bases are a match to TRBD1. This CDR3 spans 14 amino acids. The germline V gene has CDR1 SGHRS and CDR2 YFSETQ. The CDR3 loop reads CASGLGQSQDEQYF. The CDR3 DNA sequence: TGCGCCAGCGGCTTGGGACAGTCACAGGACGAGCAGTACTTC.

The chain uses TRBV11-2 and TRBJ1-6; D ambiguous. CDR3 length: 16 residues. Trimming stripped 0 bases from V and 7 bases from J, with 13 bases between. Looked up from germline, CDR1 is SGHAT and CDR2 is FQNNGV. The CDR3 DNA is TGTGCCAGCAGCTTAGATAGCAAGGCCAGCAATTCACCCCTCCACTTT. Translation gives CASSLDSKASNSPLHF.

The chain couples TRBV4-1 to TRBJ2-3; maybe TRBD1 (6 bases). This CDR3 contains 17 residues. Germline values: CDR1 MGHRA, CDR2 YSYEKL. Trimming removed 1 base from V and 5 bases from J, with 19 bases in between. The CDR3 protein is CASSQGWGPPTGDTQYF. CDR3 DNA sequence: TGCGCCAGCAGCCAAGGATGGGGGCCACCCACTGGAGATACGCAGTATTTT.

The chain carries TRBV7-8 and TRBJ2-3; TRBD2 agrees at 10 bases. Germline V lookup: CDR1 SGHVS, CDR2 FQNEAQ. The CDR3 extends over 18 amino acids. The V gene end was trimmed by 5 bases and the J gene end by 6 bases; junction bases not matched to a gene: 17. The CDR3 sequence: CASSHGIGSGGSRDTQYF. The DNA of the CDR3 is TGTGCCAGCAGCCACGGGATTGGTAGCGGGGGGTCCAGGGATACGCAGTATTTT.

This chain joins TRBV15 and TRBJ1-2; D unresolved. Looked up from germline, CDR1 is LNHNV and CDR2 is YYDKDF (reference sequence). The CDR3 is made up of 16 amino acids. V gave up 3 bases and J gave up 3 bases, with 17 bases separating them. CDR3 residues: CATSRGFGDLDYGYTF. As DNA, the CDR3 is TGTGCCACCAGCAGGGGATTCGGGGATTTAGACTATGGCTACACCTTC.

J is TRBJ1-2 and V is TRBV5-4; 9 bases agree with TRBD1. In germline, CDR1 is SGHNT, CDR2 YYREEE (reference sequence). The V gene end was trimmed by 4 bases and the J gene end by 6 bases; junction bases not matched to a gene: 10. CDR3 length equals 15 residues. This chain's CDR3 is CASSDPSTGGDGYTF. Written as DNA, the CDR3 is TGTGCCAGCAGCGACCCTTCGACAGGGGGAGATGGCTACACCTTC. Complete variable domain (other parts from reference TRBV5-4 and TRBJ1-2): ETGVTQSPTHLIKTRGQQVTLRCSSQSGHNTVSWYQQALGQGPQFIFQYYREEENGRGNFPPRFSGLQFPNYSSELNVNALELDDSALYLCASSDPSTGGDGYTFGSGTRLTVV.

The V call is TRBV30, the J call TRBJ2-1, with 9 positions matching TRBD2. CDR3 length equals 14 residues. Germline CDR1 GTSNPN, CDR2 SVGIG (reference sequence). Unmatched junction bases numbered 2, after V lost 5 bases and J lost 0 bases. In DNA form, the CDR3 reads TGTGCCTGGGATAGCGGGAGCTCCTACAATGAGCAGTTCTTC. This translates into CAWDSGSSYNEQFF.

The rearrangement uses TRBV15 and TRBJ2-1, with D unresolved. The germline gives CDR1 LNHNV, CDR2 YYDKDF (reference sequence). The CDR3 spans 13 residues. Trimming took 6 bases from V and 0 from J, leaving 6 bases between them. CDR3 region: CATRESSYNEQFF. Here the CDR3 DNA reads TGTGCCACCAGGGAGAGCTCCTACAATGAGCAGTTCTTC. Looking up the rest from reference TRBV15 and TRBJ2-1 gives the full variable domain: DAMVIQNPRYQVTQFGKPVTLSCSQTLNHNVMYWYQQKSSQAPKLLFHYYDKDFNNEADTPDNFQSRRPNTSFCFLDIRSPGLGDTAMYLCATRESSYNEQFFGPGTRLTVL.

The gene calls are TRBV5-1 and TRBJ2-1; D unclear. The germline V gene has CDR1 SGHRS and CDR2 YFSETQ. V was pared by 0 bases and J by 4 bases, with 11 bases between. The CDR3 is 15 amino acids. CDR3 loop: CASSLGQIQYNEQFF. The CDR3 nucleotides read TGCGCCAGCAGCTTGGGGCAGATCCAATACAATGAGCAGTTCTTC. The complete variable domain, with remaining parts taken from reference TRBV5-1 and TRBJ2-1, reads KAGVTQTPRYLIKTRGQQVTLSCSPISGHRSVSWYQQTPGQGLQFLFEYFSETQRNKGNFPGRFSGRQFSNSRSEMNVSTLELGDSALYLCASSLGQIQYNEQFFGPGTRLTVL.

The chain carries TRBV9 and TRBJ2-7; D is perhaps TRBD1 (5 bases). Deletions cut 3 bases from V and 0 bases from J, with 13 bases between. The CDR3 extends over 15 amino acids. Germline V lookup: CDR1 SGDLS, CDR2 YYNGEE. The CDR3 protein is CASSEGPLSSYEQYF. CDR3 nucleotides: TGTGCCAGCAGCGAGGGGCCCTTGAGCTCCTACGAGCAGTACTTC.

The V call is TRBV5-1, the J call TRBJ2-7, with a tentative D call TRBD1 (6 bases). The germline V gene encodes CDR1 SGHRS and CDR2 YFSETQ. The CDR3 extends over 14 amino acids. V lost 5 bases, J lost 5 bases, and 17 bases lay in between. CDR3 coding DNA: TGCGCCAGCAGACCGACCCCAGGGGCGGACGAGCAGTACTTC. Translation gives CASRPTPGADEQYF.

The rearrangement joins TRBV18 to TRBJ1-1; TRBD1 matches 11 bases. Per the germline V gene, CDR1 is KGHSH and CDR2 is LQKENI. V shed 5 bases, J shed 10 bases, and the junction held 12 bases outside the gene matches. This CDR3 is 15 amino acids long. CDR3: CASSASGTGGFGAFF. The CDR3 bases are TGTGCCAGCTCAGCCTCCGGGACAGGGGGTTTCGGAGCTTTCTTT.

V gene TRBV7-9 combines with J gene TRBJ2-2; 15 nucleotides agree with TRBD2. Germline trimming cut 6 bases from V and 6 bases from J; bases unmatched to any gene: 8. Germline V lookup: CDR1 SEHNR, CDR2 FQNEAQ (reference sequence). This CDR3 contains 17 residues. CDR3 residues: CASSYPGTSGGPGELFF. As DNA, the CDR3 is TGTGCCAGCAGTTATCCCGGGACTAGCGGGGGGCCCGGGGAGCTGTTTTTT.

CDR3 region: CASSVGPGAVYEQYF. In nucleotides, the CDR3 is TGTGCCAGCAGCGTAGGCCCAGGGGCAGTTTACGAGCAGTACTTC. The chain joins TRBV9 to TRBJ2-7; possibly TRBD1 for D (6 bases). CDR3 size: 15 residues. V was cut by 0 bases and J by 4 bases, with 14 bases left in between. In germline, CDR1 is SGDLS, CDR2 YYNGEE.

This clone was observed once. The chain recombines TRBV6-2 or TRBV6-3 with TRBJ2-2, with 11 bases aligning to TRBD2. Germline values: CDR1 MNHEY, CDR2 SVGEGT. J was trimmed by 0 bases and V by 2 bases; bases with no gene match: 14. This CDR3 has 21 amino acids. This CDR3 reads CASSYPKEKLAGAANTGELFF. Here the CDR3 DNA reads TGTGCCAGCAGTTACCCCAAGGAAAAACTAGCGGGGGCTGCGAACACCGGGGAGCTGTTTTTT.

This clone was seen a handful of times. The chain is built from TRBV15 and TRBJ1-5, with 7 positions matching TRBD1. Germline V gives CDR1 LNHNV, CDR2 YYDKDF (reference sequence). The V segment lost 5 bases and the J segment 7 bases; nucleotides outside the gene matches: 14. The CDR3 totals 16 residues. CDR3 nucleotide sequence: TGTGCCACCAGCCCCGCCCCCCGACAGGGAGGACAGCCCCAGCATTTT. Encoded protein: CATSPAPRQGGQPQHF.

J is TRBJ1-1 and V is TRBV7-8; D gene unclear. Germline values: CDR1 SGHVS, CDR2 FQNEAQ. V lost 0 bases, J lost 1 base, and 9 bases lay in between. The CDR3 contains 15 residues. CDR3 amino acids: CASSLARSGNTEAFF. In DNA, the CDR3 is TGTGCCAGCAGCTTAGCGAGGTCGGGGAACACTGAAGCTTTCTTT. The full variable domain, with the rest looked up from reference TRBV7-8 and TRBJ1-1, is GAGVSQSPRYKVAKRGQDVALRCDPISGHVSLFWYQQALGQGPEFLTYFQNEAQLDKSGLPSDRFFAERPEGSVSTLKIQRTQQEDSAVYLCASSLARSGNTEAFFGQGTRLTVV.

This chain joins TRBV2 and TRBJ1-5; a weak D match, TRBD1 (6 bases). CDR3 length: 11 amino acids. From germline, CDR1 is SNHLY and CDR2 FYNNEI. Trimming stripped 2 bases from V and 13 bases from J, with 9 bases between. Here the CDR3 reads CASSERDTQHF. For the CDR3, the DNA is TGTGCCAGCAGTGAACGGGACACACAGCATTTT. The whole variable domain, remainder taken from reference TRBV2 and TRBJ1-5, is EPEVTQTPSHQVTQMGQEVILRCVPISNHLYFYWYRQILGQKVEFLVSFYNNEISEKSEIFDDQFSVERPDGSNFTLKIRSTKLEDSAMYFCASSERDTQHFGDGTRLSIL.

The chain couples TRBV9 to TRBJ2-7, with TRBD1 matching 10 bases. Germline V lookup: CDR1 SGDLS, CDR2 YYNGEE. The CDR3 extends over 16 amino acids. Trimming cost V 0 bases and J 4 bases; bases outside gene matches: 7. CDR3 nucleotides: TGTGCCAGCAGCGTAGGATCGACAGGGGGCGGGTACGAGCAGTACTTC. Translation: CASSVGSTGGGYEQYF.

CDR3 coding DNA: TGTGCCAGCAGCAAGGGACAGAGATACACCGGGGAGCTGTTTTTT. This gives the protein CASSKGQRYTGELFF. The rearrangement links TRBV7-8 to TRBJ2-2; 7 positions match TRBD1. CDR3 length: 15 amino acids. V gave up 5 bases and J gave up 3 bases; unmatched junction bases: 6. Germline CDR1 reads SGHVS; CDR2 reads FQNEAQ.

This clone was found many times. The chain recombines TRBV18 with TRBJ1-4, with 9 nucleotides matching TRBD1. J lost 7 bases, V lost 3 bases, and 9 bases had no gene match. This CDR3 spans 16 amino acids. Germline CDR1 KGHSH, CDR2 LQKENI. Here the CDR3 DNA reads TGTGCCAGCTCACCCGCGGGACAGGGAGCAGGTGAAAAACTGTTTTTT. Its translation: CASSPAGQGAGEKLFF.